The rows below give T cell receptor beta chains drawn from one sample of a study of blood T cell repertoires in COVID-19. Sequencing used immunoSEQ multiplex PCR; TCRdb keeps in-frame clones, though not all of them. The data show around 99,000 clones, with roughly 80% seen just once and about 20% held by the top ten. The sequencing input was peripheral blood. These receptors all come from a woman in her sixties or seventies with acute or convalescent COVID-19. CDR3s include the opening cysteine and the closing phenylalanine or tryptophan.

cdr3_aa: CASSGPNNYGYTF; v_call: TRBV2; j_call: TRBJ1-2
cdr3_aa: CASSLWQGYHEQYF; v_call: TRBV13; j_call: TRBJ2-7
cdr3_aa: CATSREVGQHYGYTF; v_call: TRBV15; j_call: TRBJ1-2
cdr3_aa: CASSIRQGALTGANVLTF; v_call: TRBV19; j_call: TRBJ2-6
cdr3_aa: CASSRRLAECEQFF; v_call: TRBV23-1; j_call: TRBJ2-1
cdr3_aa: CASSAVTGVTEAFF; v_call: TRBV19; j_call: TRBJ1-1
cdr3_aa: CASSLGGLGTEAFF; v_call: TRBV7-9; j_call: TRBJ1-1
cdr3_aa: CASSIDRTLGEQYF; v_call: TRBV18; j_call: TRBJ2-7
cdr3_aa: CASSPQGNENYEQYF; v_call: TRBV18; j_call: TRBJ2-7
cdr3_aa: CASSWGQGGSYEQYF; v_call: TRBV5-1; j_call: TRBJ2-7
cdr3_aa: CASSLSGGLSNQPQHF; v_call: TRBV5-8; j_call: TRBJ1-5
cdr3_aa: CATRYLGGRDTDTQYF; v_call: TRBV24-1; j_call: TRBJ2-3
cdr3_aa: CASSGSGGARPFGYTF; v_call: TRBV5-4; j_call: TRBJ1-2
cdr3_aa: CASSRQGLGETQYF; v_call: TRBV27; j_call: TRBJ2-5
cdr3_aa: CASSELQDTGYTF; v_call: TRBV3-1/TRBV3-2; j_call: TRBJ1-2
cdr3_aa: CASRLDRVFGNTEAFF; v_call: TRBV2; j_call: TRBJ1-1
cdr3_aa: CASSLHQNTGELFF; v_call: TRBV7-3; j_call: TRBJ2-2